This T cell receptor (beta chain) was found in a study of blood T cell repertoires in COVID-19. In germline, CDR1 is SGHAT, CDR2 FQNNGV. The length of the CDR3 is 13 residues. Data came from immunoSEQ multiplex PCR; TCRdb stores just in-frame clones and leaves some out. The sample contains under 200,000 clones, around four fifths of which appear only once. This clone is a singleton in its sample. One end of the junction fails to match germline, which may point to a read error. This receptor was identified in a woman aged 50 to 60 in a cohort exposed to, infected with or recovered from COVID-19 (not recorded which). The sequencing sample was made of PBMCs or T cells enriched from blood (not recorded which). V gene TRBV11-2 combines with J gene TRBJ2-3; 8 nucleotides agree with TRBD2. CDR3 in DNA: TGTGCCAGCAGCTGGAATACGGGGGGGGAGGCGGCGTTT. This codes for CASSWNTGGEAAF.